A single sample is the source of the 24 T cell receptor beta chains below, sequenced in a study of T-cell memory formation after mild COVID-19 (dated by TCRdb to the early 2020s). Libraries were prepared through 5' RACE. Sequencer: Illumina NovaSeq 6000. TCRdb applied fastp at Q25 and MiXCR to the public reads, then kept only in-frame beta chains. Rows with a matching CDR3 protein are joined into one entry that keeps the most common DNA and genes. Counted in this sample were around 300,000 distinct CDR3 sequences; around 19% of them appeared once. The ten largest make up about 21% of the sample. Sequencing used PBMCs or a T cell subset sorted from them (not recorded which). Every receptor here comes from a man aged 18 to 29 who had mild COVID-19 (a few samples of this study predate the infection). The sample titles of this study are shuffled in the database, so cell type and time point are left out; the donor was told from shared clones.

A remark on this clonotype: Mismatch with germline at one junction end may stem from a read error. The V call is TRBV18, the J call TRBJ1-1; 8 nucleotides line up with TRBD1. Germline assignment: CDR1 KGHSH and CDR2 LQKENI. This CDR3 comprises 11 residues. CDR3 loop: CASSPSTGEVF. The CDR3 DNA reads as TGTGCCAGCTCACCCTCGACAGGGGAAGTCTTT.

The rearrangement uses TRBV7-2 and TRBJ1-2, with D hard to call. This CDR3 has 15 amino acids. Germline CDR1 is SGHTA and CDR2 is FQGNSA. V lost 1 base to trimming and J lost 8 bases, with 17 bases between them. The CDR3: CASSLVLAIDGGYTF. The CDR3 DNA sequence: TGTGCCAGCAGCTTAGTATTGGCGATTGATGGGGGCTACACCTTC.

This clonotype was detected a few times. The chain is built from TRBV12-3 or TRBV12-4 and TRBJ2-3, with TRBD2 identical over 8 bases. Losses at the gene ends were 3 bases for V and 4 bases for J; bases not matched to a gene: 3. The CDR3 runs to 14 residues. CDR3 protein: CASSFDGGADTQYF. Written as DNA, the CDR3 is TGTGCCAGCAGTTTTGACGGGGGGGCAGATACGCAGTATTTT.

This clonotype occurred a few times. This rearrangement joins TRBV20-1 to TRBJ2-3; 7 positions match TRBD2. J was trimmed by 2 bases and V by 6 bases; bases with no gene match: 11. This CDR3 region has 15 residues. CDR1 and CDR2 from the germline V gene are DFQATT and SNEGSKA (reference sequence). This CDR3 reads CSADLLATLTDTQYF. CDR3 nucleotides: TGCAGTGCGGACCTACTAGCGACCCTCACAGATACGCAGTATTTT.

The gene calls are TRBV23-1 and TRBJ1-5, with D perhaps TRBD1 (5 bases). TRBV23-1 is classed as an ORF, of uncertain function. The CDR3 has 18 residues. V was cut by 4 bases and J by 0 bases, with 19 bases left in between. The CDR3 spells CASSPPRRQHDSNQPQHF. CDR3 DNA sequence: TGCGCCAGCAGTCCCCCCCGCCGACAGCACGATAGCAATCAGCCCCAGCATTTT.

The chain has TRBV5-4 and TRBJ2-7; D not resolved. Germline loops: CDR1 SGHNT, CDR2 YYREEE (reference sequence). Trimming took off 4 bases at V and 2 bases at J, with 10 bases between the two ends. The CDR3 runs to 13 residues. CDR3 nucleotide sequence: TGTGCCAGCAGCCCCGAAGATACCTACGAGCAGTACTTC. Translated: CASSPEDTYEQYF.

CDR3 residues: CSAPRGSYNEQFF. The CDR3 DNA follows: TGCAGTGCTCCCAGAGGCTCCTACAATGAGCAGTTCTTC. The chain has TRBV20-1 and TRBJ2-1; no definite D call. Per the germline V gene, CDR1 is DFQATT and CDR2 is SNEGSKA (reference sequence). There are 13 residues in the CDR3. V lost 5 bases to trimming and J lost 0 bases, with 8 bases between them.

The J gene is TRBJ2-4, the V gene TRBV20-1; TRBD1 agrees at 9 bases. The CDR3 covers 15 residues. Germline V gene data show CDR1 as DFQATT and CDR2 as SNEGSKA (reference sequence). With 0 bases clipped from V and 7 bases from J, the junction kept 7 bases outside the gene matches. In DNA, the CDR3 is TGCAGTGCTAGAGATTGGGGACAGGGTATGAACATTCAGTACTTC. It yields the protein CSARDWGQGMNIQYF.

The chain links TRBV20-1 to TRBJ2-5; D might be TRBD1 (7 bases). The CDR3 length is 11 residues. The germline V gene has CDR1 DFQATT and CDR2 SNEGSKA (reference sequence). Trimming left V 4 bases short and J 13 bases short, with 16 bases between. The DNA for the CDR3 is TGCAGTGCTAAAGCTCAGGGGGGTCCGTACTTC. It specifies CSAKAQGGPYF.

This clonotype was recorded a few times. The J gene is TRBJ1-4, the V gene TRBV7-6; tentative D call: TRBD1 (5 bases). The CDR3 runs 14 residues. The germline V and J ends were trimmed by 3 bases and 7 bases, with 12 bases remaining between them. Germline CDR1 and CDR2: SGHVS and FNYEAQ. The CDR3 loop reads CASSFVGPPEKLFF. The CDR3 DNA is TGTGCCAGCAGCTTCGTGGGACCTCCTGAAAAACTGTTTTTT.

The rearrangement joins TRBV21-1 to TRBJ2-7; the tabulated D call, TRBD1, remains unverified against the DNA. TRBV21-1 has pseudogene status. The length of the CDR3 is 14 residues. For the CDR3, the DNA is TGTGCCAGCAGCAAAGATCAGGGGCTGAACGAGCAGTACGTC. It specifies CASSKDQGLNEQYV.

This clonotype was observed at least ten times. The CDR3 protein is CATSFGNYGYTF. DNA for the CDR3: TGTGCCACCAGTTTCGGGAACTATGGCTACACCTTC. The chain recombines TRBV3-1 with TRBJ1-2; D unclear. V was pared by 10 bases and J by 2 bases, with 11 bases between. Germline V CDR1 and CDR2: LGHDT, YNNKEL (reference sequence). The CDR3 runs 12 residues.

This clonotype was counted between two and nine times. The V call is TRBV28, the J call TRBJ1-6; 7 bases are shared with TRBD1. The CDR3 runs to 13 residues. The germline CDR1 and CDR2 sequences are MDHEN and SYDVKM. V dropped 6 bases and J dropped 7; count of bases not matched to a gene: 3. In nucleotides, the CDR3 is TGTGCCAGCAGAGCGGGACAGAATTCACCCCTCCACTTT. Translating gives CASRAGQNSPLHF.

J is TRBJ2-3 and V is TRBV20-1; TRBD2 matches at 7 bases. Unmatched junction bases numbered 6, after V lost 5 bases and J lost 1 base. This CDR3 is 14 amino acids long. Germline V CDR1 and CDR2: DFQATT, SNEGSKA (reference sequence). In nucleotides, the CDR3 is TGCAGTGCTCCAATCAGCGGGGGCACAGATACGCAGTATTTT. Protein: CSAPISGGTDTQYF.

This clonotype was counted a few times. The gene calls are TRBV28 and TRBJ2-5; TRBD1 aligns across 11 bases. Germline CDR1 reads MDHEN; CDR2 reads SYDVKM. The V and J ends lost 4 bases and 4 bases, in that order; junction bases with no gene match: 5. The CDR3 has 15 residues. The DNA for the CDR3 is TGTGCCAGCAGTTCCTACGGACAGGGGGCAGAGACCCAGTACTTC. Translating it yields CASSSYGQGAETQYF.

The table lists this clonotype with many counts. The V call is TRBV5-1, the J call TRBJ2-5; D may be TRBD1 or TRBD2 (5 bases each). Per germline, CDR1 SGHRS and CDR2 YFSETQ. Trimming left V 0 bases short and J 0 bases short, with 9 bases between. CDR3 length: 15 residues. The CDR3: CASSLAVGDQETQYF. The DNA for the CDR3 is TGCGCCAGCAGCTTGGCCGTGGGGGACCAAGAGACCCAGTACTTC.

The chain links TRBV20-1 to TRBJ2-1; maybe TRBD2 (6 bases). This CDR3 has 13 residues. The germline V gene has CDR1 DFQATT and CDR2 SNEGSKA (reference sequence). V was pared by 0 bases and J by 6 bases, with 9 bases between. CDR3 protein: CSARETSSNEQFF. The CDR3 DNA sequence: TGCAGTGCTAGAGAGACTAGTTCCAATGAGCAGTTCTTC.

Only a few counts were recorded for this clonotype. This chain joins TRBV3-1 and TRBJ2-5; D not certain. V shed 4 bases and J shed 9 bases, with 9 bases lying between them. From germline, CDR1 is LGHDT and CDR2 YNNKEL (reference sequence). The length of the CDR3 is 11 residues. CDR3 in DNA: TGTGCCAGCAGCCTCGCAGAATCCCAGTACTTC. This codes for CASSLAESQYF.

In its sample, this clonotype was seen many times. The rearrangement uses TRBV5-1 and TRBJ2-6; possibly TRBD1 for D (6 bases). The CDR3 sequence is 16 residues long. CDR1 SGHRS and CDR2 YFSETQ come from the germline V gene. Trimming pared 0 bases from V and 2 bases from J, leaving 9 bases between. This chain's CDR3 is CASSLGTAPGANVLTF. In nucleotides, the CDR3 is TGCGCCAGCAGCTTGGGGACAGCTCCTGGGGCCAACGTCCTGACTTTC.

This clonotype was found a few times. This chain uses TRBV9 with TRBJ2-5, with 9 bases that match TRBD2. After removal of 0 bases from V and 5 bases from J, the junction contained 8 bases not matched to a gene. CDR1 is SGDLS, CDR2 YYNGEE, per germline. This CDR3 comprises 16 residues. The CDR3 coding sequence is TGTGCCAGCAGCGTAGGAGCGGGGGGCAGCAGGGAGACCCAGTACTTC. This sequence encodes CASSVGAGGSRETQYF.

The chain recombines TRBV15 with TRBJ2-5; 14 bases fit TRBD2. The germline CDR1 and CDR2 sequences are LNHNV and YYDKDF (reference sequence). There are 18 residues in the CDR3. Trimming at V came to 3 bases and at J to 0 bases, leaving 6 bases not matched to a gene. The CDR3: CATSSPRTSGGYQETQYF. The CDR3 DNA follows: TGTGCCACCAGCAGCCCCCGGACTAGCGGGGGGTACCAAGAGACCCAGTACTTC. Looking up the rest from reference TRBV15 and TRBJ2-5 gives the full variable domain: DAMVIQNPRYQVTQFGKPVTLSCSQTLNHNVMYWYQQKSSQAPKLLFHYYDKDFNNEADTPDNFQSRRPNTSFCFLDIRSPGLGDTAMYLCATSSPRTSGGYQETQYFGPGTRLLVL.

This clonotype was observed a few times. The V call is TRBV19, the J call TRBJ2-7; 9 nucleotides match TRBD1. Germline CDR1 LNHDA, CDR2 SQIVND (reference sequence). V gave up 8 bases and J gave up 5 bases; unmatched junction bases: 4. The CDR3 contains 12 residues. The CDR3 spells CASRQGDNEQYF. CDR3 nucleotide sequence: TGTGCCAGTCGACAGGGGGACAACGAGCAGTACTTC.

This clonotype occurred a few times. The chain combines TRBV20-1 with TRBJ1-2; D might be TRBD1 (6 bases). The germline CDR1 and CDR2 sequences are DFQATT and SNEGSKA (reference sequence). Trimming cost V 1 base and J 0 bases, with 12 bases left between them. This CDR3 has 15 amino acids. The CDR3, as DNA: TGCAGTGCTAGAGTGCCCGGGACAACTAACTATGGCTACACCTTC. Translated: CSARVPGTTNYGYTF.

There are a few counts of this clonotype. The V and J genes are TRBV7-2 and TRBJ1-1; the match to TRBD1 covers 9 bases. The ends lost 1 base at V and 5 bases at J; junction bases unmatched: 8. The CDR3 is 16 amino acids. From germline, CDR1 is SGHTA and CDR2 FQGNSA. CDR3 sequence: CASSLGDRVGWTEAFF. The CDR3 DNA is TGTGCCAGCAGCTTAGGGGACAGGGTGGGGTGGACTGAAGCTTTCTTT.